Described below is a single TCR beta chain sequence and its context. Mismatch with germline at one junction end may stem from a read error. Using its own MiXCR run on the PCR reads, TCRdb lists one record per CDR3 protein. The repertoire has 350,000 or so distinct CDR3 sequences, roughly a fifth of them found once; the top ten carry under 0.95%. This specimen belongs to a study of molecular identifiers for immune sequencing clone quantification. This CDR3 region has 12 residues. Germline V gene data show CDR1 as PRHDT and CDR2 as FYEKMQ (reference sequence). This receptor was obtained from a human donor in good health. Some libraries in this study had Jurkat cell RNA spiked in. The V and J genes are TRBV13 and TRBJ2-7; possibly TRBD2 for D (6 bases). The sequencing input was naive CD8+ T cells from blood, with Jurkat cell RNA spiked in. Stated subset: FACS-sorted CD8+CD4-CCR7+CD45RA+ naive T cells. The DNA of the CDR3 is TGTACCAGCAGCTCGGGGGCCTACGAGCAGTACTTC. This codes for CTSSSGAYEQYF.